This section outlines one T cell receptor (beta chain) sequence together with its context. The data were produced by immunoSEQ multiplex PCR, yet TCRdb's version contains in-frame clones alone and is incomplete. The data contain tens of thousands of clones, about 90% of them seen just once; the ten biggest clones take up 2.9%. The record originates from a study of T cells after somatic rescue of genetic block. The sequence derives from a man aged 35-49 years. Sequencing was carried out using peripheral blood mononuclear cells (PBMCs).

The CDR3 DNA sequence: TGTGCCAGCAGCTTAGGACCGCGCAACACAGATACGCAGTATTTT. It yields the protein CASSLGPRNTDTQYF. The V gene is TRBV7-3, the J gene TRBJ2-3, with unresolved D. CDR1 is SGHTA and CDR2 is FQGTGA in the germline V gene. The CDR3 extends over 15 amino acids. Trimming cost V 2 bases and J 2 bases, with 11 bases left between them.